The present T cell receptor beta chain was sequenced within a study of PD-L1 blockade in urothelial cancer. Study context: Atezolizumab at 1,200 mg intravenously every 3 weeks was started by patients in the mid-2010s. Of approximately 30 patients, about two dozen were males with bladder-origin urothelial cancer.

TCRdb keeps only in-frame clones here, not all; method: immunoSEQ multiplex PCR. The sample lists 70,000 or so clones; 70% to 90% were seen once. The CDR3 has 14 residues. Per germline, CDR1 SGDLS and CDR2 YYNGEE. Trimming took 4 bases from V and 5 from J; bases not matched to a gene: 5. The chain recombines TRBV9 with TRBJ2-5, with 10 positions matching TRBD1. This clonotype originated in a man in his 60s with urothelial cancer. The material sequenced was PBMCs, taken around atezolizumab (anti-PD-L1) treatment. The CDR3 coding sequence is TGTGCCAGCAGCCCGGGACAGGGGAGGGAGACCCAGTACTTC. It specifies CASSPGQGRETQYF.